One sample yielded the 8 T cell receptor beta chains listed below, sequenced in a study of T-cell memory formation after mild COVID-19. TCRdb itself ran the 5' RACE reads through MiXCR, one entry per CDR3 protein. The sample has around 500,000 distinct CDR3 sequences, around a sixth seen once. The sample consisted of PBMCs or a T cell subset sorted from them (not recorded which). These receptors were taken from an adult woman who had mild COVID-19 (a few samples of this study predate the infection). Cell type and time point are not known.

This clonotype has just a few counts. The V and J genes are TRBV12-3 or TRBV12-4 and TRBJ1-6; the D gene is possibly TRBD1 (6 bases). The CDR3 loop spans 13 amino acids. The V end lost 6 bases, the J end lost 5 bases, and 8 bases lay between the germline ends. The CDR3 spells CASRRQDNSPLHF. CDR3 nucleotide sequence: TGTGCCAGCAGGAGACAGGATAATTCACCCCTCCACTTT.

The chain joins TRBV4-1 to TRBJ1-1; perhaps TRBD1 as D (6 bases). The V and J ends lost 5 bases and 4 bases respectively, with 14 bases between them. This CDR3 is built from 14 residues. Germline CDR1 reads MGHRA; CDR2 reads YSYEKL. Written as DNA, the CDR3 is TGCGCCAGCAGCTACCCACAGGGACGCACTGAAGCTTTCTTT. It yields the protein CASSYPQGRTEAFF.

This clonotype was observed a handful of times. This sequence joins TRBV7-9 and TRBJ1-1; no reliable D call. The V gene's germline CDR1 is SEHNR and CDR2 FQNEAQ (reference sequence). This CDR3 has 14 amino acids. V lost 4 bases, J lost 1 base, and 10 bases lay in between. The CDR3 DNA sequence: TGTGCCAGCAGCTCCCCCCAGAAGAACACTGAAGCTTTCTTT. Encoded protein: CASSSPQKNTEAFF.

This clonotype was recorded a few times. The chain carries TRBV6-6 and TRBJ2-7, with D possibly TRBD2 on 6 matching bases. V was clipped by 2 bases and J by 7 bases, with 18 bases between them. Germline-derived CDR1 and CDR2 are MNHNY and SVGAGI (reference sequence). The CDR3 is made up of 15 amino acids. For the CDR3, the DNA is TGTGCCAGCAGTTACGCGGGGCAATTTGGTAGTGAGCAGTACTTC. Its translation is CASSYAGQFGSEQYF.

In this sample, this clonotype turned up a few times. This chain uses TRBV10-3 with TRBJ2-3; D uncertain. Germline V lookup: CDR1 ENHRY, CDR2 SYGVKD. V gave up 4 bases and J gave up 0 bases, with 11 bases separating them. CDR3 length: 15 amino acids. CDR3 sequence reads: CAISGASSSTDTQYF. Written as DNA, the CDR3 is TGTGCCATCAGTGGTGCCAGTTCTAGCACAGATACGCAGTATTTT.

The chain uses TRBV9 and TRBJ2-3, with 8 bases matching TRBD2. The junction had 2 bases not matched to a gene; V was cut back by 0 bases and J by 2 bases. Per the germline V gene, CDR1 is SGDLS and CDR2 is YYNGEE. The CDR3 length is 15 residues. In DNA, the CDR3 is TGTGCCAGCAGCGTAGCGGGAGGGTTCACAGATACGCAGTATTTT. The encoded protein is CASSVAGGFTDTQYF.

This clonotype showed up just a few times. This chain connects TRBV4-1 to TRBJ2-5; 12 bases fit TRBD2. V lost 0 bases, J lost 1 base, and 9 bases stayed unmatched. Germline V gene lookup returns CDR1 MGHRA and CDR2 YSYEKL. The CDR3 spans 19 residues. The CDR3 loop reads CASSQDRKLAGGSQETQYF. CDR3 bases: TGCGCCAGCAGCCAAGATCGGAAACTAGCGGGGGGCTCCCAAGAGACCCAGTACTTC.

This chain links TRBV9 with TRBJ1-1; the D is unclear. Trimming stripped 0 bases from V and 1 base from J, with 7 bases between. CDR1 is SGDLS, CDR2 YYNGEE, per germline. The CDR3 sequence is 14 residues long. CDR3 bases: TGTGCCAGCAGCGTAGGAGGCGAGAACACTGAAGCTTTCTTT. Its translation is CASSVGGENTEAFF.